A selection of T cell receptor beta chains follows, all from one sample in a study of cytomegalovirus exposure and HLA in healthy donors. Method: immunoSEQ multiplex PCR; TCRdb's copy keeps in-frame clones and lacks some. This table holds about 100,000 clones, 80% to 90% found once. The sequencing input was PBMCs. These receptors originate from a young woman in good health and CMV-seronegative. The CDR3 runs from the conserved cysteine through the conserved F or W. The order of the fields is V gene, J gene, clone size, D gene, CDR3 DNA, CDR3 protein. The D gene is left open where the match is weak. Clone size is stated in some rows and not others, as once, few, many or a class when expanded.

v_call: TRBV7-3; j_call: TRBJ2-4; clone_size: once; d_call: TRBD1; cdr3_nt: TGTGCCAGCAGCTCAAAAACCCAGGGGGCGAAGGCAAACATTCAGTACTTC; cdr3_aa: CASSSKTQGAKANIQYF
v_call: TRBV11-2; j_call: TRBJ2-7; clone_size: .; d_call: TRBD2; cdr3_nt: TGCGCCAGCAGCTCAAACCCAACTAGCGAGCAGCAGTACTTC; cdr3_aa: CASSSNPTSEQQYF
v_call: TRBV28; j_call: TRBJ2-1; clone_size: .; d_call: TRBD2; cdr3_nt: TGTGCCAGCAGTTTATTTGGGACTAGCGGAGTTCCCTCCTACAATGAGCAGTTCTTC; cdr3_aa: CASSLFGTSGVPSYNEQFF
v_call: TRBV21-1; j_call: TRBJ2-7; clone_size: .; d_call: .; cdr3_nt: TGTGCCAGCACCTACCCGGGACAGGCCGAGAGCGCGAACGCCTACGAGCAGTACTTC; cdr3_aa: CASTYPGQAESANAYEQYF
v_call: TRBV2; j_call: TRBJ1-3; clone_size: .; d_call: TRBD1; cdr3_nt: TGTGCCAGCGGATTAGATAACAGGGGTTTTGAGGAAAACACCATATATTTT; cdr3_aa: CASGLDNRGFEENTIYF
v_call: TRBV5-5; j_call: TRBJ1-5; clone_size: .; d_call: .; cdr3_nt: TGTGCCAGCAGCTTGGAACAGGGCGGCAATCAGCCCCAGCATTTT; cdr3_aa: CASSLEQGGNQPQHF
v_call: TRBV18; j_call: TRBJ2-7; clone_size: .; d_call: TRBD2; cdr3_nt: TGTGCCAGCTCACCAGCGACTAGCGGGGGGTATTCTTACGAGCAGTACTTC; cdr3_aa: CASSPATSGGYSYEQYF
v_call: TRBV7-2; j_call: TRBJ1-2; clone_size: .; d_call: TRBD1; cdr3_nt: TGTGCCAGCAGCTCCTACAGGGGGCAAAGTGGCTACACCTTC; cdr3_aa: CASSSYRGQSGYTF
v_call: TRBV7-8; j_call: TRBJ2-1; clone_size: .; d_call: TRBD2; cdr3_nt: TGTGCCAGCAGCTTAAGTCTAGCGGGAGTTAGTGAGCAGTTCTTC; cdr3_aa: CASSLSLAGVSEQFF
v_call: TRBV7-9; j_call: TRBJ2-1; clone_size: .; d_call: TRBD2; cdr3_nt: TGTGCCAGCAGCTTAGGACCTAGCGGGAGGCACAATGAGCAGTTCTTC; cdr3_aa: CASSLGPSGRHNEQFF
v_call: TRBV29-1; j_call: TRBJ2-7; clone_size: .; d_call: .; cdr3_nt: TGCAGCGTTGGAGAGGGCTATGGGTACGAGCAGTACTTC; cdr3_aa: CSVGEGYGYEQYF
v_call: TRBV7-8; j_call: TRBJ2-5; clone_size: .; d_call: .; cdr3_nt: TGTGCCAGCAGCGTATATAGGGGCGGCCAAGGGACCCAGTACTTC; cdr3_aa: CASSVYRGGQGTQYF
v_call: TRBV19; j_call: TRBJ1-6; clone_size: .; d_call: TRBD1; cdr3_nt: TGTGCCAGTAGTATGGGACAGGGTGACTCACCCCTCCACTTT; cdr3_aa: CASSMGQGDSPLHF
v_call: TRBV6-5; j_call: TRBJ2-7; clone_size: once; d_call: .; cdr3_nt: TGTGCCAGCAGTCAGGGGTCCAGCTCCTACGAGCAGTACTTC; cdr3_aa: CASSQGSSSYEQYF
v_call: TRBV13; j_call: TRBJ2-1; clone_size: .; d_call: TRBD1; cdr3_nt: TGTGCCAGCTTACTGACCGGGACAGGTGATCACAATGAGCAGTTCTTC; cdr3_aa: CASLLTGTGDHNEQFF
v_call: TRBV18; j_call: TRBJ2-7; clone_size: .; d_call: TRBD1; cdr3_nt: TGTGCCAGCTCACCCAGGGGGACAGGGGGCTCCTACGAGCAGTACTTC; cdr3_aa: CASSPRGTGGSYEQYF
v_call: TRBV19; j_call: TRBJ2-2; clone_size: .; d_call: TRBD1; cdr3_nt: TGTGCCAGTACCCAACCGGGACAGGGAGCCGGGGAGCTGTTTTTT; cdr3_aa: CASTQPGQGAGELFF
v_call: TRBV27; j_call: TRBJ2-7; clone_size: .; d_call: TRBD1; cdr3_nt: TGTGCCAGCAGTTGGACAGGGGGGAGCTCCTACGAGCAGTACTTC; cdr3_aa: CASSWTGGSSYEQYF
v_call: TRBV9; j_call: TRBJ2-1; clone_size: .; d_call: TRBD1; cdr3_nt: TGTGCCAGCAGCGTAGAAGGGACAGTGTACAATGAGCAGTTCTTC; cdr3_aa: CASSVEGTVYNEQFF
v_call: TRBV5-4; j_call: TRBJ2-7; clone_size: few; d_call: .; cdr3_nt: TGTGCCAGCAGCTTGCAACAGGGCGAGCAGTACTTC; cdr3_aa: CASSLQQGEQYF
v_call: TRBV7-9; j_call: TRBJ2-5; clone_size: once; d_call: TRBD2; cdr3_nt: TGTTCCAGCAGCTTAGGTAGCGGGGGGGCCTTGGAGACCCAGTACTTC; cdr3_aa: CSSSLGSGGALETQYF
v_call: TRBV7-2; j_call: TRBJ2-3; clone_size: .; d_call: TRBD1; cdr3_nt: TGTGCCAGCAGCTCGGACAGGGTGACAGGAGATACGCAGTATTTT; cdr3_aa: CASSSDRVTGDTQYF
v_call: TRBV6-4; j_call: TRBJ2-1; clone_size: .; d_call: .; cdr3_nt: TGTGCCAGCAGTTCCCACGCAGGGGCAAGTGGTGAGCAGTTCTTC; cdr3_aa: CASSSHAGASGEQFF
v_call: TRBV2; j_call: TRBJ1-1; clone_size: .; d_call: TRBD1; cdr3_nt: TGTGCCAGCAGTGTAGACAGGGAGTACCTGAACACTGAAGCTTTCTTT; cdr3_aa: CASSVDREYLNTEAFF
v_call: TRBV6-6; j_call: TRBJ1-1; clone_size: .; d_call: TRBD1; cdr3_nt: TGTGCCAGCAGTTTCTTGGGACAGGGGAACACTGAAGCTTTCTTT; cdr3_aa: CASSFLGQGNTEAFF
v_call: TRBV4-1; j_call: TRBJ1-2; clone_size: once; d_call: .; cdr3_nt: TGCGCCAGCAGCCATCAGGGAAACTATGGCTACACCTTC; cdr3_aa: CASSHQGNYGYTF
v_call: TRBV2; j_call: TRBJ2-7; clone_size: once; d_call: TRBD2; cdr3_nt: TGTGCCAGCGACAGGATCGGGGGGGGCGAGCAGTACTTC; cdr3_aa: CASDRIGGGEQYF
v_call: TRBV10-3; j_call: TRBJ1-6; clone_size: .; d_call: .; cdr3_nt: TGTGCCATCAGTGAAAACGACAGGCCCTATAATTCACCCCTCCACTTT; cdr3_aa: CAISENDRPYNSPLHF
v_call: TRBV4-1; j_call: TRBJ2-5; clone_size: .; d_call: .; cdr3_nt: TGCGCCAGCAGCCAAGAAGGCAGGTGGAAAGAGACCCAGTACTTC; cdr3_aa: CASSQEGRWKETQYF
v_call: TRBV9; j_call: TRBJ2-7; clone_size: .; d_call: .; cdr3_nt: TGTGCCAGCAGCGTAGATGGGGCTGCGGCGAAGTACTTC; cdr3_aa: CASSVDGAAAKYF
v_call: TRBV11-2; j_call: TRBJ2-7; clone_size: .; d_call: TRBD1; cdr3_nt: TGTGCCAGCAGTCCCTCTCCCGGGACAGGGGTGTCCGAGCAGTACTTC; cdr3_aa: CASSPSPGTGVSEQYF
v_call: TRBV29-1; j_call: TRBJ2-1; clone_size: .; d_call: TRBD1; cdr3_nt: TGCAGCGTCCCGACAGGGGATGTAAGGAATGAGCAGTTCTTC; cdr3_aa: CSVPTGDVRNEQFF
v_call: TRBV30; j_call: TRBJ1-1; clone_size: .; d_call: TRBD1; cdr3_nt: TGTGCCTGGAGTGTACACAGGGGCGCAGCTGAAGCTTTCTTT; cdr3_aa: CAWSVHRGAAEAFF
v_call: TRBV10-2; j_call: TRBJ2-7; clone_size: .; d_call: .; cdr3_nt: TGCGCCAGCAGGGACTACTCCTACGAGCAGTACTTC; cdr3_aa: CASRDYSYEQYF
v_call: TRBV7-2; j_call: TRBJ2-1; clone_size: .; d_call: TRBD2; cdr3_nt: TGTGCCAGCAGCCTTCTGGGACTAGCGGGGGGTCTTGTCAATGAGCAGTTCTTC; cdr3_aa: CASSLLGLAGGLVNEQFF
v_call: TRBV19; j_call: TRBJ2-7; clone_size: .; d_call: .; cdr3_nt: TGTGCCAGTAATCCGCCCAGCAGGGCCTCCTACGAGCAGTACTTC; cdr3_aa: CASNPPSRASYEQYF
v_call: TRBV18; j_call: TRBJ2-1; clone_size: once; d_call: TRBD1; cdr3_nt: TGTGCCAGCTCCCGACAGGGGGCTGTATTGGAGCAGTTCTTC; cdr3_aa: CASSRQGAVLEQFF
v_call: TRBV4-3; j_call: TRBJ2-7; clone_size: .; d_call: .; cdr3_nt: TGCGCCAGCAGCCAAGAGGCCACCTCCTACGAGCAGTACTTC; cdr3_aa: CASSQEATSYEQYF
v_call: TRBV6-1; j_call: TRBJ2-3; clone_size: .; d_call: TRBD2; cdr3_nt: TGTGCCAGCAGTATTAAAGCGGGAGGGCCGGATACGCAGTATTTT; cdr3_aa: CASSIKAGGPDTQYF
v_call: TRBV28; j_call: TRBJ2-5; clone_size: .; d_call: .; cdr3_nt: TGTGCCAGCAGTTATCGAGAGCAGTACTTC; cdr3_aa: CASSYREQYF
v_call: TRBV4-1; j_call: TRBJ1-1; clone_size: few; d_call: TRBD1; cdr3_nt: TGCGCCAGCAGCCGGACAGGGTCTACTGAAGCTTTCTTT; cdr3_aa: CASSRTGSTEAFF
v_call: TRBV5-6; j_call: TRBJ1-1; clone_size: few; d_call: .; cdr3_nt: TGTGCCAGCAGCTTGGGGTCAGGAATAGCTTTCTTT; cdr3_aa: CASSLGSGIAFF
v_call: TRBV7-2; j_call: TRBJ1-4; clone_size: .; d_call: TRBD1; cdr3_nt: TGTGCCAGCAGCTTTATGACAGGGGCTGGAAGACTGTTTTTT; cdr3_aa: CASSFMTGAGRLFF
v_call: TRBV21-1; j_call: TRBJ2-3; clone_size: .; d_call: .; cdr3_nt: TGTGCCAGCAGCAAAGTGCGGGACACGAGGGGGGGTCGCACAGATACGCAGTATTTT; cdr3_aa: CASSKVRDTRGGRTDTQYF
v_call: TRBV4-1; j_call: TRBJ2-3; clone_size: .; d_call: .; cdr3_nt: TGCGCCAGCAGCGAGAGCGGAACCTCGGATACGCAGTATTTT; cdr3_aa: CASSESGTSDTQYF
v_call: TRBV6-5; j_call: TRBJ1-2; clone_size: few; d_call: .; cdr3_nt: TGTGCCAGCAGCCCTGCGGGGGACGACTATGGCTACACCTTC; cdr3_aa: CASSPAGDDYGYTF
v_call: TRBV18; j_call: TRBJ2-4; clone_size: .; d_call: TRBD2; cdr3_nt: TGTGCCAGCTCACCGACTAGCGGGGGGTTGGGCAAAAACATTCAGTACTTC; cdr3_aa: CASSPTSGGLGKNIQYF
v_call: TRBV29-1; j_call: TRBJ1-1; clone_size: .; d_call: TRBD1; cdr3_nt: TGCAGCGTTCACGGACAGGGGCTGAGGACTGAAGCTTTCTTT; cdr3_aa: CSVHGQGLRTEAFF
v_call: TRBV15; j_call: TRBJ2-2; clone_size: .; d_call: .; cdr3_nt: TGTGCCACCAGCAGAGACCTACCAGGCGGGGAGCTGTTTTTT; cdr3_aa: CATSRDLPGGELFF
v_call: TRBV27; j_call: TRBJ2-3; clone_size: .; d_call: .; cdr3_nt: TGTGCCAGCAGTTTAGGCAGGGCCCCAGATACGCAGTATTTT; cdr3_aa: CASSLGRAPDTQYF
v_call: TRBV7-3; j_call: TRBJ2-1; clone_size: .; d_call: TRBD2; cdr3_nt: TGTGCCAGCAGCTTAAGCGGGAGCGTCGCCAATGAGCAGTTCTTC; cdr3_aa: CASSLSGSVANEQFF
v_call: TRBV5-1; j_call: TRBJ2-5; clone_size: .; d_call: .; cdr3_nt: TGCGCCAGCAGCTTGGAGGCAGGTTGGGAGACCCAGTACTTC; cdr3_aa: CASSLEAGWETQYF
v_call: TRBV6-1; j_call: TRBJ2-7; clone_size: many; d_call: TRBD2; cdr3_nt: TGTGCCAGCAGTGAAGTAGTAGCGTCAGGGAGGGACGAGCAGTACTTC; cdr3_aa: CASSEVVASGRDEQYF
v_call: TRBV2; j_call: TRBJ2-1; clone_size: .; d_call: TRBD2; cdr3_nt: TGTGCCAGCAGTCGACTAGCGGGGGGGCATTACAATGAGCAGTTCTTC; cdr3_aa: CASSRLAGGHYNEQFF